These T cell receptor beta chains were read from a single sample in a study of PD-L1 blockade in urothelial cancer. TCRdb keeps only in-frame clones here, not all; method: immunoSEQ multiplex PCR. Counted here are 45,000 to 55,000 clones, roughly 84% occurring once; the ten biggest clones make up roughly 1.3%. The starting material was PBMCs, obtained around atezolizumab (anti-PD-L1) treatment. The origin of the receptors is a man aged 45-60 years with urothelial cancer. Each CDR3 is given with its conserved first and last residue. D genes are given only for firm matches. Not all rows give a size; the values are once, few, many and, for expanded clones, a class.

J: TRBJ1-3
D: .
V: TRBV7-8
length: 14
size: .
CDR3: CASSPRGAAVTIYF
DNA: TGTGCCAGCAGCCCCCGAGGCGCCGCGGTCACCATATATTTT

J: TRBJ2-1
D: TRBD1
V: TRBV27
length: 15
size: .
CDR3: CASSSPGQGNNEQFF
DNA: TGTGCCAGCAGTTCCCCGGGACAGGGTAACAATGAGCAGTTCTTC

J: TRBJ2-1
D: .
V: TRBV29-1
length: 15
size: .
CDR3: CSVDPRGGQGIEQFF
DNA: TGCAGCGTTGATCCCCGGGGGGGACAGGGCATCGAGCAGTTCTTC

J: TRBJ2-2
D: TRBD1
V: TRBV29-1
length: 16
size: .
CDR3: CSVTTWTGGNTGELFF
DNA: TGCAGCGTTACAACATGGACAGGGGGCAACACCGGGGAGCTGTTTTTT

J: TRBJ2-7
D: TRBD1
V: TRBV4-3
length: 18
size: once
CDR3: CASSQSIEGAGATYEQYF
DNA: TGCGCCAGCAGCCAGTCCATCGAGGGGGCAGGGGCAACCTACGAGCAGTACTTC

J: TRBJ2-7
D: .
V: TRBV5-5
length: 14
size: .
CDR3: CASSPTRAGVEQYF
DNA: TGTGCCAGCTCCCCCACAAGGGCCGGGGTCGAGCAGTACTTC

J: TRBJ1-5
D: .
V: TRBV30
length: 14
size: .
CDR3: CAWSVAGAGQPQHF
DNA: TGTGCCTGGAGTGTTGCAGGGGCGGGTCAGCCCCAGCATTTT

J: TRBJ1-1
D: .
V: TRBV2
length: 13
size: .
CDR3: CASSDSMNTEAFF
DNA: TGTGCCAGCAGTGACAGTATGAACACTGAAGCTTTCTTT

J: TRBJ2-4
D: .
V: TRBV5-4
length: 14
size: .
CDR3: CASSPRLGLLIQYF
DNA: TGTGCCAGCAGCCCGAGACTAGGGCTGTTAATTCAGTACTTC

J: TRBJ1-2
D: .
V: TRBV30
length: 14
size: .
CDR3: CAWSLQTGYYGYTF
DNA: TGTGCCTGGAGTCTACAGACGGGGTACTATGGCTACACCTTC

J: TRBJ2-1
D: .
V: TRBV19
length: 14
size: .
CDR3: CASIHTSGDNEQFF
DNA: TGTGCCAGTATCCACACCTCGGGGGACAATGAGCAGTTCTTC

J: TRBJ1-3
D: .
V: TRBV5-1
length: 15
size: .
CDR3: CASSSRGDSGNTIYF
DNA: TGCGCCAGCAGCAGCCGGGGGGACTCTGGAAACACCATATATTTT

J: TRBJ1-1
D: .
V: TRBV28
length: 15
size: .
CDR3: CASTSGAAGAVWVFF
DNA: TGTGCCAGCACCTCAGGGGCGGCAGGGGCGGTTTGGGTTTTCTTT

J: TRBJ2-1
D: TRBD2
V: TRBV9
length: 17
size: few
CDR3: CASSVTSGGASQTEQFF
DNA: TGTGCCAGCAGCGTGACTAGCGGGGGGGCAAGTCAAACTGAGCAGTTCTTC

J: TRBJ1-2
D: TRBD1
V: TRBV4-1
length: 17
size: .
CDR3: CASSHPRNGTANYGYTF
DNA: TGCGCCAGCAGCCACCCGAGGAACGGGACAGCCAACTATGGCTACACCTTC

J: TRBJ2-5
D: TRBD1
V: TRBV18
length: 16
size: .
CDR3: CASSLNRQGFKETQYF
DNA: TGTGCCAGCTCACTGAACAGACAGGGTTTTAAAGAGACCCAGTACTTC

J: TRBJ1-2
D: .
V: TRBV6-1
length: 14
size: .
CDR3: CASSDPGVSAGYTF
DNA: TGTGCCAGCAGTGACCCAGGGGTGTCAGCTGGCTACACCTTC

J: TRBJ1-5
D: .
V: TRBV14
length: 14
size: .
CDR3: CASRVGGYNQPQHF
DNA: TGTGCCAGCAGAGTTGGGGGGTATAATCAGCCCCAGCATTTT

J: TRBJ2-7
D: TRBD1
V: TRBV2
length: 16
size: .
CDR3: CASSDPGTGMNYEQYF
DNA: TGTGCCAGCAGTGACCCCGGGACAGGGATGAACTACGAGCAGTACTTC

J: TRBJ1-1
D: .
V: TRBV5-4
length: 13
size: .
CDR3: CASSFDRNTEAFF
DNA: TGTGCCAGCAGCTTCGACAGGAACACTGAAGCTTTCTTT

J: TRBJ2-7
D: .
V: TRBV6-1
length: 12
size: .
CDR3: CASSEVNRDQYF
DNA: TGTGCCAGCAGTGAAGTGAACAGGGACCAGTACTTC

J: TRBJ2-3
D: .
V: TRBV11-3
length: 14
size: .
CDR3: CASSPHRGTDTQYF
DNA: TGTGCCAGCAGCCCGCACAGGGGCACAGATACGCAGTATTTT

J: TRBJ2-2
D: TRBD2
V: TRBV29-1
length: 20
size: .
CDR3: CSARGALRLAGDGNTGELFF
DNA: TGCAGCGCGCGCGGCGCGCTGAGACTAGCGGGGGATGGGAACACCGGGGAGCTGTTTTTT

J: TRBJ1-4
D: TRBD1
V: TRBV6-1
length: 13
size: once
CDR3: CASRGTGNEKLFF
DNA: TGTGCCAGCAGGGGGACAGGGAATGAAAAACTGTTTTTT

J: TRBJ2-1
D: TRBD2
V: TRBV7-3
length: 14
size: few
CDR3: CASSPGLADNEQFF
DNA: TGTGCCAGCAGCCCGGGACTAGCGGACAATGAGCAGTTCTTC

J: TRBJ1-5
D: .
V: TRBV10-2
length: 12
size: .
CDR3: CASSESREPQHF
DNA: TGCGCCAGCAGTGAGTCGCGGGAGCCCCAGCATTTT

J: TRBJ1-3
D: TRBD1
V: TRBV9
length: 20
size: .
CDR3: CASSSSRGQGAQAKGNTIYF
DNA: TGTGCCAGCAGCTCCAGTCGGGGGCAGGGGGCGCAAGCGAAGGGAAACACCATATATTTT

J: TRBJ2-7
D: .
V: TRBV7-9
length: 15
size: once
CDR3: CASSLVSGLAYEQYF
DNA: TGTGCCAGCAGCTTAGTTTCAGGTTTGGCCTACGAGCAGTACTTC

J: TRBJ2-5
D: .
V: TRBV27
length: 16
size: once
CDR3: CASSLDSQGEQETQYF
DNA: TGTGCCAGCAGTTTGGATTCCCAGGGTGAACAAGAGACCCAGTACTTC

J: TRBJ2-7
D: TRBD2
V: TRBV9
length: 15
size: .
CDR3: CASSERSGRGYEQYF
DNA: TGTGCCAGCAGCGAGCGGAGCGGGAGGGGCTACGAGCAGTACTTC

J: TRBJ2-5
D: .
V: TRBV7-9
length: 17
size: .
CDR3: CASSLKDGRQGQETQYF
DNA: TGTGCCAGCAGCTTGAAGGATGGCCGTCAGGGCCAAGAGACCCAGTACTTC

J: TRBJ2-7
D: TRBD2
V: TRBV5-1
length: 18
size: .
CDR3: CASSWRLAGTLSSYEQYF
DNA: TGCGCCAGCAGCTGGAGACTAGCGGGAACACTAAGCTCCTACGAGCAGTACTTC

J: TRBJ1-2
D: .
V: TRBV7-8
length: 13
size: .
CDR3: CASSLMEGYGYTF
DNA: TGTGCCAGCAGCTTAATGGAGGGGTATGGCTACACCTTC

J: TRBJ2-7
D: .
V: TRBV15
length: 12
size: .
CDR3: CATSREGGEQYF
DNA: TGTGCCACCAGCAGGGAGGGAGGAGAGCAGTACTTC

J: TRBJ2-7
D: .
V: TRBV20-1
length: 11
size: .
CDR3: CSARTGPGQYF
DNA: TGCAGTGCTAGAACCGGCCCGGGGCAGTACTTC

J: TRBJ2-5
D: .
V: TRBV6-5
length: 16
size: .
CDR3: CASSLELAPSRKTQYF
DNA: TGTGCCAGCAGTTTAGAACTAGCACCATCCCGAAAGACCCAGTACTTC

J: TRBJ2-7
D: TRBD1
V: TRBV29-1
length: 15
size: once
CDR3: CSVEVFGTGVGEQYF
DNA: TGCAGCGTTGAAGTATTCGGGACAGGGGTGGGCGAGCAGTACTTC

J: TRBJ2-3
D: .
V: TRBV18
length: 14
size: .
CDR3: CASSPLTVADTQYF
DNA: TGTGCCAGCTCACCACTGACAGTTGCAGATACGCAGTATTTT

J: TRBJ1-2
D: .
V: TRBV29-1
length: 13
size: .
CDR3: CSVEVASNYGYTF
DNA: TGCAGCGTTGAAGTTGCGTCAAACTATGGCTACACCTTC

J: TRBJ2-6
D: .
V: TRBV5-1
length: 15
size: .
CDR3: CASSLGQSGANVLTF
DNA: TGCGCCAGCAGCTTGGGACAGTCTGGGGCCAACGTCCTGACTTTC

J: TRBJ2-5
D: .
V: TRBV5-1
length: 13
size: once
CDR3: CASSLDRVETQYF
DNA: TGCGCCAGCAGCTTGGACAGGGTGGAGACCCAGTACTTC

J: TRBJ2-7
D: TRBD2
V: TRBV15
length: 17
size: .
CDR3: CATSRTVLAGGLYEQYF
DNA: TGTGCCACCAGCAGGACAGTTCTAGCGGGGGGCCTATACGAGCAGTACTTC